This T cell receptor beta chain originates from a study of OX40 agonist ivuxolimab in advanced cancers. Study overall: An anti-OX40 (CD134) antibody with agonistic activity, ivuxolimab, was administered to patients.

The germline V and J ends were trimmed by 5 bases and 7 bases, with 16 bases remaining between them. Germline values: CDR1 SGHNT, CDR2 YYREEE (reference sequence). There are 15 residues in the CDR3. Profiled with immunoSEQ multiplex PCR; TCRdb holds only in-frame clones, not every one. The table has some 74,000 clones, 80% to 95% seen once. This sequence joins TRBV5-4 and TRBJ1-6; D is perhaps TRBD1 (6 bases). The origin of this receptor is an adult with an advanced solid tumor such as melanoma, head and neck, liver or kidney cancer. Sequences were derived from CD4+ or CD8+ T cells sorted from blood, sampled in a trial of the OX40 agonist ivuxolimab. Written as DNA, the CDR3 is TGTGCCAGCAGGTCCGGGGGGGCAGAGAATTCACCCCTCCACTTT. This codes for CASRSGGAENSPLHF.